This T cell receptor (beta chain) was identified in a study of blood T cell repertoires in COVID-19. In the original workflow: Estimation of nucleated cell counts was performed using reference gene primer amplification. TCRdb keeps only in-frame clones here, not all; method: immunoSEQ multiplex PCR. The V and J calls and clone size are taken from that table; D and trimming were inferred from the DNA. The data hold some 20,000 clones, with 80% to 90% observed a single time. CDR1 is SGDLS and CDR2 is YYNGEE in the germline V gene. The CDR3 totals 14 residues. Trimming took 0 bases from V and 6 from J, leaving 10 bases between them.

The J gene is TRBJ1-5, the V gene TRBV9, with D unclear. Sequenced material: peripheral blood. The receptor's source is a human donor with acute or convalescent COVID-19. The donor label of this sample is uncertain. This CDR3 reads CASSVGTEGQPQHF. DNA of the CDR3: TGTGCCAGCAGCGTAGGAACTGAGGGTCAGCCCCAGCATTTT.